Following are 2 T cell receptor beta chains from one sample sequenced in a study of blood T cell repertoires in COVID-19 (TCRdb year 2020). Libraries were built with the immunoSEQ multiplex PCR assay. Sourced from immuneACCESS, this table was stored by TCRdb with only in-frame sequences that have V and J called. A share of the clones is absent; for the studies checked, an unresolved V gene accounts for under half, and the remainder has no known explanation. This sample gives about 58,000 clones in total; 90% of them show up just once. The ten largest make up 10% to 15% of the sample. Material: peripheral blood. The receptors come from a man in his 60s with active COVID-19.

V and J are TRBV15 and TRBJ2-2; D call uncertain. Trimming stripped 2 bases from V and 7 bases from J, with 8 bases between. The germline gives CDR1 LNHNV, CDR2 YYDKDF (reference sequence). The CDR3 totals 13 residues. CDR3 residues: CATSRLVLGELFF. The CDR3 DNA sequence: TGTGCCACCAGCAGATTAGTCCTCGGGGAGCTGTTTTTT. Full variable domain (missing parts from reference TRBV15 and TRBJ2-2): DAMVIQNPRYQVTQFGKPVTLSCSQTLNHNVMYWYQQKSSQAPKLLFHYYDKDFNNEADTPDNFQSRRPNTSFCFLDIRSPGLGDTAMYLCATSRLVLGELFFGEGSRLTVL.

This chain joins TRBV28 and TRBJ2-7, with 9 positions matching TRBD1. Per the germline V gene, CDR1 is MDHEN and CDR2 is SYDVKM. This CDR3 region has 16 residues. V lost 2 bases to trimming and J lost 4 bases; unmatched junction nucleotides: 9. This CDR3 reads CASSLGQGKKRYEQYF. The CDR3 region has the DNA TGTGCCAGCAGTTTAGGACAGGGGAAAAAGCGATACGAGCAGTACTTC.